This is a list of T cell receptor beta chains from one sample in a study of beta chain features in type 1 diabetes. Data came from immunoSEQ multiplex PCR; TCRdb stores just in-frame clones and leaves some out. This table has about 230,000 clones, around 9.6% appearing once. The sequencing sample was made of naive CD4+ T cells from blood. All receptors derive from a woman aged 18-29 years in good health. Each CDR3 is given with its conserved first and last residue. D genes are given only for firm matches. A row's size may be missing; if present it is once, few, many or a size class.

TRBD1	.	16	TRBV28	TRBJ1-6	CASSPRGLRYNSPLHF	TGTGCCAGCAGCCCCAGGGGGTTGCGCTATAATTCACCCCTCCACTTT
.	.	13	TRBV14	TRBJ2-5	CASSLLRGETQYF	TGTGCCAGCAGCCTTCTTAGGGGGGAGACCCAGTACTTC
TRBD1	.	14	TRBV29-1	TRBJ2-5	CSVSGTGRLETQYF	TGCAGCGTTTCCGGGACAGGGAGGTTGGAGACCCAGTACTTC
TRBD1	few	11	TRBV30	TRBJ2-7	CAWRDRYEQYF	TGTGCCTGGCGGGACAGATACGAGCAGTACTTC
.	few	14	TRBV15	TRBJ2-2	CATSLELFTGELFF	TGTGCCACCAGCCTCGAGTTGTTCACCGGGGAGCTGTTTTTT
.	few	15	TRBV5-6	TRBJ1-2	CASSSLTGNNYGYTF	TGTGCCAGCAGCTCGTTGACAGGAAATAATTATGGCTACACCTTC
.	.	14	TRBV30	TRBJ2-7	CAWSVPGSGGEQYF	TGTGCCTGGAGTGTCCCCGGGAGTGGGGGCGAGCAGTACTTC
.	.	15	TRBV5-1	TRBJ1-6	CASSPEGVNNSPLHF	TGCGCCAGCAGCCCCGAAGGGGTTAATAATTCACCCCTCCACTTT
TRBD2	few	18	TRBV15	TRBJ2-7	CATSRGAGVTLSSYEQYF	TGTGCCACCAGCAGAGGAGCGGGAGTGACGTTAAGCTCCTACGAGCAGTACTTC
.	few	13	TRBV11-2	TRBJ2-1	CASSQTFDNEQFF	TGTGCCAGCAGCCAGACTTTTGACAATGAGCAGTTCTTC
.	few	13	TRBV5-6	TRBJ1-2	CASSLTGPEGYTF	TGTGCCAGCAGCTTGACAGGGCCTGAGGGCTACACCTTC